This section outlines one TCR beta chain sequence together with its context. Its specificity is unknown. These data come from a study of neoadjuvant anti-PD-1 for oral cavity cancer. Study-wide results and caveats: Non-responders to neoadjuvant nivolumab had significantly more clonal PBMC T cells than responders.

The time point was: after neoadjuvant nivolumab, at surgical resection. Produced via immunoSEQ multiplex PCR; TCRdb's table is partial and in-frame only. The sample carries roughly 13,000 clones, 75% recorded once. The TCR originated in a person aged 35 to 85 with oral cavity squamous cell carcinoma. The sample consisted of PBMCs, taken after nivolumab (anti-PD-1) treatment.

CDR3 in amino acids: CAISESTGRREQFF. CDR3 nucleotide sequence: TGTGCCATCAGTGAGTCGACAGGGCGTCGGGAGCAGTTCTTC. This chain links TRBV10-3 with TRBJ2-1; TRBD1 matches at 7 bases. Germline assignment: CDR1 ENHRY and CDR2 SYGVKD. The CDR3 totals 14 residues. With V trimmed by 0 bases and J by 10 bases, 6 bases remained unmatched.